This entry features one TCR beta chain sequence. The target antigen is unknown. The source of the sample is a study of shared clonotypes between healthy human individuals. Data came from immunoSEQ multiplex PCR; TCRdb stores just in-frame clones and leaves some out. The sample lists around 700,000 clones, less than 85% seen once, with approximately 1.6% in the top ten. The CDR3 is 14 residues long. V was clipped by 3 bases and J by 0 bases, with 9 bases between them. Per the germline V gene, CDR1 is SGDLS and CDR2 is YYNGEE. Findings of the study overall: Generally, estimated richness proved larger in naive subsets than it did in memory subsets.

The sequence came from a woman aged 30 to 39 in good health. V and J are TRBV9 and TRBJ2-5; D not resolved. Material: memory CD4+ T cells sorted from blood. Subset meaning: CD45RA-negative fraction. CDR3 amino acids: CASSARHNQETQYF. In DNA, the CDR3 is TGTGCCAGCAGCGCCAGACACAACCAAGAGACCCAGTACTTC.